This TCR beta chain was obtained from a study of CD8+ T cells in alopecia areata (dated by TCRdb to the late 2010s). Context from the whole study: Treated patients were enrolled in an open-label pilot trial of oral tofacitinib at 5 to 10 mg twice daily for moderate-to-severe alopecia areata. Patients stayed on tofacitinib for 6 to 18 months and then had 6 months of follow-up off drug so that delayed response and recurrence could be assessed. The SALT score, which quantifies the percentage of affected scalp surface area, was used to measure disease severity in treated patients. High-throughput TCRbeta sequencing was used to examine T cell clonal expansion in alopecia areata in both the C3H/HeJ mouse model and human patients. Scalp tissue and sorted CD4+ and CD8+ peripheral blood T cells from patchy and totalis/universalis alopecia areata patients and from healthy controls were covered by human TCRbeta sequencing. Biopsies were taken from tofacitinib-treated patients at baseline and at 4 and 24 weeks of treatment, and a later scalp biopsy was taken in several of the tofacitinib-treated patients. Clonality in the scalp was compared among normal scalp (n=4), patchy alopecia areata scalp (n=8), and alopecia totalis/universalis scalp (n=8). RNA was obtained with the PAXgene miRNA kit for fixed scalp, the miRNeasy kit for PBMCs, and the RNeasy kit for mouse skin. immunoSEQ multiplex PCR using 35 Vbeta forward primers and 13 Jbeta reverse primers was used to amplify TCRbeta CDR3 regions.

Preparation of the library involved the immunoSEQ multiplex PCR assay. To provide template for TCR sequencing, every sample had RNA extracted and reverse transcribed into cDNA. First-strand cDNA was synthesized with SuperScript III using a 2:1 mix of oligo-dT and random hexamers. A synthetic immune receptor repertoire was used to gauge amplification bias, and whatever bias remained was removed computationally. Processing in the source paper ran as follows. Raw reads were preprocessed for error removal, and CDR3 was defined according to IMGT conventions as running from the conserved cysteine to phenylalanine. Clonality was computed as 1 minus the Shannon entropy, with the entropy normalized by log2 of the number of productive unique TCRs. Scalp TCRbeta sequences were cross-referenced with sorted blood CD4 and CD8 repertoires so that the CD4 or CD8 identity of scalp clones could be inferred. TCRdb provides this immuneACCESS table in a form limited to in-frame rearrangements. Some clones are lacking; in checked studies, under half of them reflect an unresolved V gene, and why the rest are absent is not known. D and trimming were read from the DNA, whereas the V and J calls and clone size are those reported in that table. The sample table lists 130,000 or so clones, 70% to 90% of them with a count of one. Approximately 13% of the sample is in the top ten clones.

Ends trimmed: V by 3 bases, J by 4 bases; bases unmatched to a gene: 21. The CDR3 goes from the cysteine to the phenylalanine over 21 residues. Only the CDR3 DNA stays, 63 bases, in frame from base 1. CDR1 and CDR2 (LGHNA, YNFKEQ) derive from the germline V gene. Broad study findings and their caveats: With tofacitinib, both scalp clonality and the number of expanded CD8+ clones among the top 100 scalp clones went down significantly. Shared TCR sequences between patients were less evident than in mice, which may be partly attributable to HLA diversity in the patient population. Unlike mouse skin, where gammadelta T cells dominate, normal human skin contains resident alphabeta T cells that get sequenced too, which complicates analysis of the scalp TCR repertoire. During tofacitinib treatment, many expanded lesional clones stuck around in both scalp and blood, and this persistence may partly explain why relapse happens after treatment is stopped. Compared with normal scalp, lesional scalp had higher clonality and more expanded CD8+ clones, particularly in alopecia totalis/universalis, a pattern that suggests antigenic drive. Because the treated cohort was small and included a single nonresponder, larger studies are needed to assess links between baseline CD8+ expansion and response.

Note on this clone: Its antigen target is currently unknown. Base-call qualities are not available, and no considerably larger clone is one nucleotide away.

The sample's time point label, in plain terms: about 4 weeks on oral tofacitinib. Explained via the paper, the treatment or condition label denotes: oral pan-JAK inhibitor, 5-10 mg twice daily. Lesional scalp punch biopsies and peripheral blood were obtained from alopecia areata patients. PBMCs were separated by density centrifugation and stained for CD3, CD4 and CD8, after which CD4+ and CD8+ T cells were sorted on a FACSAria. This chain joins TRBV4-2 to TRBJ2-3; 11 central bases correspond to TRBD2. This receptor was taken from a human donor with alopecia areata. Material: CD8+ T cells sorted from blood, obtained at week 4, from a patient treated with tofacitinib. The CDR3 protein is CASSHEGATLTSGVGADTQYF. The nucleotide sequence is TGTGCCAGCAGCCATGAGGGGGCGACTCTGACTAGCGGGGTCGGAGCAGATACGCAGTATTTT.